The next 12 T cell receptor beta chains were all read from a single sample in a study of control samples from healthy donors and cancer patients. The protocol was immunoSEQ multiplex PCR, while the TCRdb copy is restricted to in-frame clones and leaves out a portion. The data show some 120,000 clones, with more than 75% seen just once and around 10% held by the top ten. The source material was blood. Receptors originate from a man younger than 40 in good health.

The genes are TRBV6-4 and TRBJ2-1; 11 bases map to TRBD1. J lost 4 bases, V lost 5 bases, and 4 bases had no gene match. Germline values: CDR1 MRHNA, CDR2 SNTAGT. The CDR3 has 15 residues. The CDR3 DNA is TGTGCCAGCAGTCGGGACAGGGGGACTTACAATGAGCAGTTCTTC. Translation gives CASSRDRGTYNEQFF.

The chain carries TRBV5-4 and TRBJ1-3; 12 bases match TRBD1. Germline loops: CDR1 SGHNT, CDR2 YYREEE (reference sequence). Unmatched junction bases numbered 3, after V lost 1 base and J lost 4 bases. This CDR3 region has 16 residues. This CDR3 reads CASSLFGTGGGNTIYF. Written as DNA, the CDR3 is TGTGCCAGCAGCTTGTTCGGGACAGGGGGCGGAAACACCATATATTTT.

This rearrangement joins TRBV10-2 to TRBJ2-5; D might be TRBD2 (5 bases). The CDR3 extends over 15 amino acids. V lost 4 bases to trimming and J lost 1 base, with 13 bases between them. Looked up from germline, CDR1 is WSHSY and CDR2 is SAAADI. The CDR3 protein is CASSGRTAGQETQYF. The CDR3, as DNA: TGCGCCAGCAGTGGTCGGACTGCAGGCCAAGAGACCCAGTACTTC.

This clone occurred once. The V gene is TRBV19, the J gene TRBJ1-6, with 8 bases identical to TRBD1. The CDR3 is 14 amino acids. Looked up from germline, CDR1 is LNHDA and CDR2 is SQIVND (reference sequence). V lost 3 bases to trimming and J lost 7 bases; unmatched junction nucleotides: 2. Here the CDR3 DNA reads TGTGCCAGTAGTATGGGACAGGAGAATTCACCCCTCCACTTT. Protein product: CASSMGQENSPLHF.

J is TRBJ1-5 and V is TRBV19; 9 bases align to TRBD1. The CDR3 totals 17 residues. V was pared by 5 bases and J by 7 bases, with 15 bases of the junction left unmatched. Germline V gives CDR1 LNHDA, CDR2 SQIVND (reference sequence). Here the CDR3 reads CASSAPPRTGEKQPQHF. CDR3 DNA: TGTGCCAGTAGTGCTCCCCCTCGGACAGGGGAAAAACAGCCCCAGCATTTT.

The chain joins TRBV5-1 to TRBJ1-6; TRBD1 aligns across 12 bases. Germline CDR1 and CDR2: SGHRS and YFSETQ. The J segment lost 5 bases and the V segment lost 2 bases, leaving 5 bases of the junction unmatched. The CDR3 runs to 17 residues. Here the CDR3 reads CASSFRDRGRDNSPLHF. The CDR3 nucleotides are TGCGCCAGCAGCTTTAGGGACAGGGGGCGAGATAATTCACCCCTCCACTTT.

In DNA form, the CDR3 reads TGTGCCAGCAGCTTGACCTCAGGACGGGGTCCTTTGGGCTACACCTTC. Translation: CASSLTSGRGPLGYTF. The chain recombines TRBV5-4 with TRBJ1-2; D unresolved. Trimming removed 1 base at V and 8 bases at J, with 21 bases between. The germline V gene has CDR1 SGHNT and CDR2 YYREEE (reference sequence). The CDR3 has 16 residues.

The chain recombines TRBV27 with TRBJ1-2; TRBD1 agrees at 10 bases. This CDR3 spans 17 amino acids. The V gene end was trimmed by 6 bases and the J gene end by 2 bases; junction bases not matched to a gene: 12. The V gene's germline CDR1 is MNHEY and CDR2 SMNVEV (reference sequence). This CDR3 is CASRKPLGDRGNYGYTF. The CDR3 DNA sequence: TGTGCCAGCAGGAAACCCCTGGGGGACAGGGGAAACTATGGCTACACCTTC.

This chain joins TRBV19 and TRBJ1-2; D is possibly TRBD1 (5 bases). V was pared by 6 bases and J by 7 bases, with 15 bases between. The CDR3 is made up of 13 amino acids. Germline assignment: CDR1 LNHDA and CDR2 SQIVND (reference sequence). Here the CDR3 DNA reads TGTGCCAGTAGCCCTCGGGGCTACTCTGGCTACACCTTC. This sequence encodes CASSPRGYSGYTF.

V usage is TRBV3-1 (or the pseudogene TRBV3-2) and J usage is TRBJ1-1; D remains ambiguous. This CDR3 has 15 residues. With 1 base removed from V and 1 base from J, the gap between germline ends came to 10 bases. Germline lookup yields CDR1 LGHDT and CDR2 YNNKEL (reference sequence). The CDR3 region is CASSQAGKKNTEAFF. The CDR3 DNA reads TGTGCCAGCAGCCAAGCCGGGAAAAAGAACACTGAAGCTTTCTTT.

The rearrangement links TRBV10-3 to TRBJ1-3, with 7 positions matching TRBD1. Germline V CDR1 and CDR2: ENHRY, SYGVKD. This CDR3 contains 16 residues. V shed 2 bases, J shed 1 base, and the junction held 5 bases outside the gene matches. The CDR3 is CAISEAQGFSGNTIYF. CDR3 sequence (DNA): TGTGCCATCAGTGAGGCACAGGGGTTTTCTGGAAACACCATATATTTT.

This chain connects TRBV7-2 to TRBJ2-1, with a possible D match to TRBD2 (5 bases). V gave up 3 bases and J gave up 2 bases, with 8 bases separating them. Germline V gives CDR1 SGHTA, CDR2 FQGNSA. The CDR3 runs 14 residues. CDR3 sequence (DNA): TGTGCCAGCAGCTTCCCGGGAACCTACAATGAGCAGTTCTTC. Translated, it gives CASSFPGTYNEQFF.